The 32 T cell receptor beta chains below were found in one sample sequenced in a study of breast tumors, draining lymph nodes, adjacent tissues. Axillary draining lymph nodes of breast cancer patients supplied the node samples. TCRdb analysed the multiplex PCR reads with MiXCR anew, one entry per CDR3 protein. This sample has under 350,000 distinct CDR3 sequences, with around 30% found just once. The sequenced material came from axillary lymph node tissue. These receptor sequences come from a female donor with breast cancer. Some clones in this sample may be carry-over from other donors' samples.

The chain joins TRBV5-1 to TRBJ2-1; 13 bases match TRBD2. Germline CDR1 SGHRS, CDR2 YFSETQ. This CDR3 has 20 amino acids. J lost 5 bases, V lost 4 bases, and 18 bases had no gene match. CDR3 sequence (DNA): TGCGCCAGCAGCCAAGAATGGGGACTAGCGGGATGGAGCTTCGACAATGAGCAGTTCTTC. Its protein product is CASSQEWGLAGWSFDNEQFF.

This clonotype showed up many times. This sequence joins TRBV4-1 and TRBJ2-1; 11 bases align to TRBD2. Germline V gene sequence: CDR1 MGHRA, CDR2 YSYEKL. The junction had 8 bases not matched to a gene; V was cut back by 2 bases and J by 8 bases. This CDR3 is 16 amino acids long. The CDR3 bases are TGCGCCAGCAGCCAACTAGCGGGAGGACCCGGGGATGAGCAGTTCTTC. Its translation is CASSQLAGGPGDEQFF.

Note on this clonotype: A single base separates this from a much larger clone, so it may be a read error. CDR3 coding DNA: TGTGCCAGCAGTCGGGGTATACCTTGGAGGGAGACCCAGTACTTC. Translated: CASSRGIPWRETQYF. The V gene is TRBV6-5, the J gene TRBJ2-5, with D possibly being TRBD2 (5 bases). The CDR3 extends over 15 amino acids. The germline CDR1 and CDR2 sequences are MNHEY and SVGAGI. Trimming removed 5 bases at V and 5 bases at J, with 18 bases between.

This clonotype was detected only a few times. The V and J genes are TRBV5-1 and TRBJ2-5, with a possible D match to TRBD2 (6 bases). The CDR3 sequence is 15 residues long. The V end was cut by 6 bases, the J end by 5 bases, with 20 bases between. Germline V gene lookup returns CDR1 SGHRS and CDR2 YFSETQ. The CDR3 loop is CASNAGLSSGETQYF. For the CDR3, the DNA is TGCGCCAGCAACGCGGGGCTGTCGAGCGGGGAGACCCAGTACTTC.

As regards this clonotype: A read error is possible here, since a much larger clone lies one base away. The chain is built from TRBV6-1 and TRBJ1-4; 7 nucleotides align to TRBD1. The CDR3 has 15 amino acids. With 5 bases clipped from V and 5 bases from J, the junction kept 8 bases outside the gene matches. CDR1 and CDR2 from the germline V gene are MNHNS and SASEGT. As DNA, the CDR3 is TGTGCCAGCAGTCAAGAGACAGGGCACAATGAAAAACTGTTTTTT. Its protein is CASSQETGHNEKLFF.

As to this clonotype: At one boundary the junction diverges from the germline segment, which might be a read error. This sequence joins TRBV5-1 and TRBJ2-2; D may correspond to TRBD1 or TRBD2 (5 bases each). CDR1 and CDR2 (germline): SGHRS, YFSETQ. This CDR3 region has 15 residues. CDR3 DNA: TGTGCCAGCTCACCTCGGGACCCGAACACCGGGGAGCTGTTTTTT. Translated: CASSPRDPNTGELFF.

The V and J genes are TRBV30 and TRBJ1-1; D possibly corresponds to TRBD1 (5 bases). CDR3 length: 13 amino acids. Trimming stripped 3 bases from V and 0 bases from J, with 8 bases between. Per germline, CDR1 GTSNPN and CDR2 SVGIG (reference sequence). The CDR3 DNA reads as TGTGCCTGGAGAGGGACCTTGAACACTGAAGCTTTCTTT. Encoded protein: CAWRGTLNTEAFF.

Many counts were recorded for this clonotype. The CDR3 nucleotides read TGTGCCAGCAGGGAACAGGGGCCGGGTTCACCCCTCCACTTT. Translated: CASREQGPGSPLHF. The rearrangement links TRBV12-3 or TRBV12-4 to TRBJ1-6, with 7 bases fitting TRBD1. There are 14 residues in the CDR3. J was trimmed by 9 bases and V by 6 bases; bases with no gene match: 8.

This clonotype came up many times. The rearrangement joins TRBV19 to TRBJ1-4, with D possibly TRBD1 on 6 matching bases. V was shortened by 6 bases and J by 8 bases, with 16 bases between the two germline ends. Germline V CDR1 and CDR2: LNHDA, SQIVND (reference sequence). There are 14 residues in the CDR3. The CDR3 loop reads CASSRTVNGEKLFF. The CDR3 DNA sequence: TGTGCCAGTAGCCGGACAGTCAATGGGGAAAAACTGTTTTTT.

The V and J genes are TRBV30 and TRBJ1-3; D is uncertain. The V gene lost 0 bases and the J gene lost 4 bases, with 13 bases spanning the gap. Per the germline V gene, CDR1 is GTSNPN and CDR2 is SVGIG (reference sequence). The CDR3 extends over 15 amino acids. CDR3 DNA sequence: TGTGCCTGGAGTGTGGGCCTAAAGTCAGGAAACACCATATATTTT. Protein: CAWSVGLKSGNTIYF.

Comments on this clonotype: Just one base apart from a much larger clone, this may be a read error. V gene TRBV6-4 combines with J gene TRBJ2-5; the match to TRBD2 covers 9 bases. Germline assignment: CDR1 MRHNA and CDR2 SNTAGT. The CDR3 runs 17 residues. In DNA, the CDR3 is TGTGCCGGCAGTGACTACTCCCATACTAGCGGGTCAGAGACCCAGTACTTC. Residues: CAGSDYSHTSGSETQYF.

This clonotype was counted between two and nine times. One base away lies a much larger clone, so this may be a sequencing read error. The chain carries TRBV19 and TRBJ2-1, with 10 bases aligning to TRBD2. Germline CDR1 reads LNHDA; CDR2 reads SQIVND (reference sequence). There are 17 residues in the CDR3. The CDR3 DNA sequence: TGTGCCAGTAGTGCGGCTAGCGGGAGTCCCCCCTACAATGAGCAGTCCTTC. Its protein product is CASSAASGSPPYNEQSF.

In its sample, this clonotype was seen a few times. The gene calls are TRBV4-2 and TRBJ2-1; 7 bases fit TRBD2. This CDR3 is built from 18 residues. Germline V CDR1 and CDR2: LGHNA, YNFKEQ. After removal of 1 base from V and 0 bases from J, the junction contained 9 bases not matched to a gene. The CDR3 spells CASSQALAGGSSYNEQFF. The CDR3 bases are TGTGCCAGCAGCCAAGCTTTAGCGGGCGGGAGCTCCTACAATGAGCAGTTCTTC.

This clonotype has ten or more counts. This rearrangement joins TRBV12-3 or TRBV12-4 to TRBJ2-7; 9 bases are shared with TRBD1. The CDR3 length is 13 residues. After removal of 3 bases from V and 4 bases from J, the junction contained 1 base not matched to a gene. CDR3 nucleotide sequence: TGTGCCAGCAGTTTGGGGACAGGGTACGAGCAGTACTTC. As protein: CASSLGTGYEQYF.

The table lists this clonotype with a few counts. The rearrangement joins TRBV6-6 to TRBJ1-1; D may be TRBD1 (5 bases). The V and J ends lost 6 bases and 0 bases respectively, with 11 bases between them. From germline, CDR1 is MNHNY and CDR2 SVGAGI (reference sequence). CDR3 length equals 14 residues. CDR3 sequence (DNA): TGTGCCAGCAGAACACAGGTGATGAACACTGAAGCTTTCTTT. Translating it yields CASRTQVMNTEAFF.

As regards this clonotype: As the CDR3 is not closed by the conserved phenylalanine or tryptophan, this likely results from a read error. The chain is built from TRBV12-3 or TRBV12-4 and TRBJ2-5; D call uncertain. V was pared by 10 bases and J by 1 base, with 13 bases between. This CDR3 region has 13 residues. Written as DNA, the CDR3 is TGTGCCACCACCTCCGGCTTCCAAGAGACCCAGTACCTC. Protein product: CATTSGFQETQYL.

This chain uses TRBV5-1 with TRBJ2-1, with 10 positions matching TRBD1. This CDR3 comprises 15 residues. Unmatched junction bases numbered 6, after V lost 3 bases and J lost 6 bases. The germline V gene encodes CDR1 SGHRS and CDR2 YFSETQ. This CDR3 is CASSSPGQGCNEQFF. For the CDR3, the DNA is TGCGCCAGCAGCTCACCGGGACAGGGGTGCAATGAGCAGTTCTTC.

This clonotype has a count of ten or more. The chain employs TRBV5-1 and TRBJ2-1; 8 nucleotides match TRBD2. V dropped 3 bases and J dropped 8; count of bases not matched to a gene: 7. Per the germline V gene, CDR1 is SGHRS and CDR2 is YFSETQ. The CDR3 sequence is 14 residues long. CDR3: CASSYSGTGDEQFF. The CDR3, as DNA: TGCGCCAGCAGCTATAGCGGGACTGGGGATGAGCAGTTCTTC.

Only one count was recorded for this clonotype. A much larger clone differs from this one at a single base, so this may be a read error. The chain couples TRBV4-1 to TRBJ2-7; the match to TRBD2 covers 12 bases. CDR1 is MGHRA, CDR2 YSYEKL, per germline. The CDR3 extends over 15 amino acids. The CDR3: CASSPGTSGFFEQCF. DNA of the CDR3: TGCGCCAGCAGCCCCGGGACTAGCGGGTTTTTCGAGCAGTGCTTC.

At least ten counts were recorded for this clonotype. This chain connects TRBV5-1 to TRBJ1-6; tentative D call: TRBD1 (6 bases). Germline V gives CDR1 SGHRS, CDR2 YFSETQ. The CDR3 sequence is 14 residues long. V lost 0 bases to trimming and J lost 9 bases, with 10 bases between them. The CDR3 protein is CASSLDGGLSPLHF. CDR3 bases: TGCGCCAGCAGCTTGGACGGGGGCCTTTCACCCCTCCACTTT.

This clonotype was seen repeatedly, ten times or more. This rearrangement joins TRBV7-2 to TRBJ2-1, with 11 bases lining up with TRBD2. Germline V CDR1 and CDR2: SGHTA, FQGNSA. Unmatched junction bases numbered 3, after V lost 5 bases and J lost 6 bases. The CDR3 runs 14 residues. Written as DNA, the CDR3 is TGTGCCAGCAGCATTAGCGGGAGGGTCAATGAGCAGTTCTTC. The encoded protein is CASSISGRVNEQFF.

V and J are TRBV18 and TRBJ1-2; the D gene is possibly TRBD1 (6 bases). There are 14 residues in the CDR3. Per germline, CDR1 KGHSH and CDR2 LQKENI. V shed 2 bases and J shed 5 bases, with 12 bases lying between them. For the CDR3, the DNA is TGTGCCAGCTCACCATCGGGGGGCAAATATGGCTACACCTTC. It codes for CASSPSGGKYGYTF.

This clonotype was found many times. The V call is TRBV7-2, the J call TRBJ2-3; D unresolved. CDR3 length: 15 amino acids. CDR1 and CDR2 (germline): SGHTA, FQGNSA. Trimming removed 2 bases at V and 3 bases at J, with 12 bases between. The CDR3 protein is CASSLYLRATDTQYF. CDR3 sequence (DNA): TGTGCCAGCAGCTTATATTTGAGAGCTACAGATACGCAGTATTTT. The full variable domain, its missing parts supplied by reference TRBV7-2 and TRBJ2-3, is GAGVSQSPSNKVTEKGKDVELRCDPISGHTALYWYRQSLGQGLEFLIYFQGNSAPDKSGLPSDRFSAERTGGSVSTLTIQRTQQEDSAVYLCASSLYLRATDTQYFGPGTRLTVL.

Of note for this clonotype: A much more abundant neighbour one base away suggests this may be a read error. CDR3 in DNA: TGCAGTGCTAGCTCCCGACTAGCGGTCTCCTACAATGAGCAGCTCTTC. Encoded protein: CSASSRLAVSYNEQLF. The chain recombines TRBV29-1 with TRBJ2-1; 9 bases line up with TRBD2. This CDR3 comprises 16 residues. The germline CDR1 and CDR2 sequences are SQVTM and ANQGSEA.

The genes are TRBV15 and TRBJ2-7; the D gene is possibly TRBD2 (7 bases). Trimming removed 1 base from V and 6 bases from J, with 13 bases in between. Germline V gene sequence: CDR1 LNHNV, CDR2 YYDKDF (reference sequence). This CDR3 is built from 14 residues. This CDR3 is CATSRGAGAFEQYF. For the CDR3, the DNA is TGTGCCACCAGCAGAGGGGCGGGGGCCTTCGAGCAGTACTTC.

This clonotype was seen repeatedly, ten times or more. This chain links TRBV9 with TRBJ2-3; D ambiguous. Trimming removed 1 base at V and 5 bases at J, with 8 bases between. Germline V CDR1 and CDR2: SGDLS, YYNGEE. This CDR3 contains 13 residues. CDR3 nucleotides: TGTGCCAGCAGCGTACGGTGGGGAGATACGCAGTATTTT. Translation gives CASSVRWGDTQYF.

The chain uses TRBV2 and TRBJ2-5; 8 bases map to TRBD1. The germline V gene has CDR1 SNHLY and CDR2 FYNNEI. The CDR3 is made up of 12 amino acids. With 7 bases clipped from V and 5 bases from J, the junction kept 3 bases outside the gene matches. This CDR3 reads CASTGGGETQYF. The CDR3 DNA is TGTGCCAGCACAGGGGGCGGGGAGACCCAGTACTTC.

In this sample, this clonotype turned up many times. A read error may produce the germline difference seen at one junction end. The chain employs TRBV7-7 and TRBJ2-1, with 13 positions matching TRBD2. Germline V gene lookup returns CDR1 SSHAT and CDR2 FNYEAQ (reference sequence). CDR3 length: 14 amino acids. CDR3 residues: CASSLGLAGDEQFF. For the CDR3, the DNA is TGTGCTAGCAGCTTAGGACTAGCGGGGGATGAGCAGTTCTTC.

This chain connects TRBV6-1 to TRBJ2-7; maybe TRBD1 (7 bases). The V and J ends lost 6 bases and 5 bases respectively, with 17 bases between them. The CDR3 length is 14 residues. The germline CDR1 and CDR2 sequences are MNHNS and SASEGT. The CDR3 DNA reads TGTGCCAGCAGGATACAGGGGAGGTTGAACGAGCAGTACTTC. This sequence encodes CASRIQGRLNEQYF.

This sequence joins TRBV3-1 and TRBJ2-3, with TRBD2 matching 13 bases. The CDR3 is made up of 18 amino acids. Germline V gene data show CDR1 as LGHDT and CDR2 as YNNKEL (reference sequence). Unmatched junction bases numbered 10, after V lost 2 bases and J lost 5 bases. The CDR3 nucleotides read TGTGCCAGCAGCCAAAGACTAGCGGGAGGCCCCTCGGGAGATACGCAGTATTTT. This encodes CASSQRLAGGPSGDTQYF.

The chain employs TRBV28 and TRBJ1-4; D ambiguous. The germline V gene has CDR1 MDHEN and CDR2 SYDVKM. The CDR3 sequence is 14 residues long. V gave up 6 bases and J gave up 5 bases, with 13 bases separating them. CDR3 sequence: CASRHRGYNEKLFF. The CDR3 region has the DNA TGTGCCAGCAGGCATCGGGGTTACAATGAAAAACTGTTTTTT.

The chain combines TRBV20-1 with TRBJ2-6; unclear D gene. The V end lost 5 bases, the J end lost 12 bases, and 17 bases lay between the germline ends. Germline CDR1 DFQATT, CDR2 SNEGSKA (reference sequence). This CDR3 has 13 amino acids. As DNA, the CDR3 is TGCAGTGCTGATAGCCAAGAGTTGACCGTCCTGACTTTC. Its protein is CSADSQELTVLTF.